Listed below are T cell receptor beta chains from one sample, sequenced in a study of human T cells and chemical hapten exposure. MiXCR, run by TCRdb on the RACE reads, gives a single entry per CDR3 protein. The data show 70,000 to 90,000 distinct CDR3 sequences, approximately 11% seen once. The material was whole blood, obtained in connection with sensitization to the hapten diphenylcyclopropenone (DPC). The receptors derive from a woman between 50 and 59 years old with alopecia areata. Some clones in this sample may be carry-over from other donors' samples. Each CDR3 is given with its conserved first and last residue. D genes are given only for firm matches. Clone sizes are given selectively: once, few, many, or a class where the clone is expanded.

size	V	J	D	DNA	CDR3
NA	TRBV12-3/TRBV12-4	TRBJ2-6	NA	TGTGCCAGCAGTTTAGTTGGTACTGGGGCCAACGTCCTGACTTTC	CASSLVGTGANVLTF
few	TRBV12-3/TRBV12-4	TRBJ2-7	TRBD1	TGTGCCAGCAGTCCCCGGACAGGGGCCTACGAGCAGTACTTC	CASSPRTGAYEQYF
many	TRBV13	TRBJ2-6	NA	TGTGCCAGCAGCTTCTCTGGGGCCAACGTCCTGACTTTC	CASSFSGANVLTF
many	TRBV6-5	TRBJ2-2	NA	TGTGCCAGCAGTTACTTAGACGGGCTGAACACCGGGGAGCTGTTTTTT	CASSYLDGLNTGELFF
many	TRBV19	TRBJ1-4	NA	TGTGCCAGTAGCCAGGGAGGCGGAACTAATGAAAAACTGTTTTTT	CASSQGGGTNEKLFF
NA	TRBV9	TRBJ1-3	NA	TGTGCCAGCAGGGCTAGTCCTGGAAACACCATATATTTT	CASRASPGNTIYF
few	TRBV7-9	TRBJ2-7	NA	TGTGCCAGCAGCTTAGAAGAGCTAATGGCAGTCTCCTACGAGCAGTACTTC	CASSLEELMAVSYEQYF
many	TRBV6-2/TRBV6-3	TRBJ1-6	TRBD1	TGTGCCAGCAGTTCCCCGGAAGGGGGCCAGCGTTCACCCCTCCACTTT	CASSSPEGGQRSPLHF
few	TRBV7-9	TRBJ2-7	TRBD2	TGTGCCAGCAGCCAACCAAAAACCGGGGCTAGCGGGGGCCTCGAGCAGTACTTC	CASSQPKTGASGGLEQYF
NA	TRBV2	TRBJ2-5	TRBD1	TGTGCCAGCAGTTCTATGACAGGGGGAGAGACCCAGTACTTC	CASSSMTGGETQYF
NA	TRBV20-1	TRBJ2-5	TRBD2	TGCAGTGCTCAGACTAGCGGGGGTGCCGGGGAGACCCAGTACTTC	CSAQTSGGAGETQYF
many	TRBV29-1	TRBJ2-5	NA	TGCAGCGGGGCAGGGTCAGAGACCCAGTACTTC	CSGAGSETQYF
many	TRBV4-3	TRBJ2-2	NA	TGCGCCAGCAGCCAAGGTTTACAGGGTTGGACCGGGGAGCTGTTTTTT	CASSQGLQGWTGELFF
many	TRBV3-1	TRBJ2-7	TRBD2	TGTGCCAGCAGCCCAGGGACTAGCCCCTACGAGCAGTACTTC	CASSPGTSPYEQYF
NA	TRBV20-1	TRBJ1-4	NA	TGCAGTGCTAGTTACGCCGAAAAACTGTTTTTT	CSASYAEKLFF
many	TRBV5-1	TRBJ1-1	NA	TGCGCCAGCAGCTTGGGTTCGGCAGGAGGGGCTGAAGCTTTCTTT	CASSLGSAGGAEAFF
few	TRBV9	TRBJ2-7	TRBD2	TGTGCCAGCAGCGTAGAGGGACTAGCGGGAAACGAGCAGTACTTC	CASSVEGLAGNEQYF
few	TRBV14	TRBJ2-1	NA	TGTGCCAGCAGCCTGGGACTCGGGGATGAGCAGTTCTTC	CASSLGLGDEQFF
NA	TRBV18	TRBJ2-1	TRBD2	TGTGCCAGCTCACCAGGACTAGCGGGAGTGGCCGAGCAGTTCTTC	CASSPGLAGVAEQFF
few	TRBV4-1	TRBJ1-6	NA	TGCGCCAGCAGCCAAGATTCGGCAGGGGATAATTCACCCCTCCACTTT	CASSQDSAGDNSPLHF
many	TRBV9	TRBJ1-6	TRBD1	TGTGCCAGCAGCCCCGGGACAGTAGATAATTCACCCCTCCACTTT	CASSPGTVDNSPLHF
many	TRBV7-2	TRBJ2-7	TRBD2	TGTGCCAGCAGCTCCCGGACGAGCGGGAGGGGCGACGAGCAGTACTTC	CASSSRTSGRGDEQYF
few	TRBV29-1	TRBJ2-5	TRBD2	TGCAGCGTTGGGTGGACTAGCTCGAAGACCCAGTACTTC	CSVGWTSSKTQYF
many	TRBV5-1	TRBJ2-2	TRBD2	TGCGCCAGCAGCTTGGCCGGTCTAGCGGGGCCTCCGAACACCGGGGAGCTGTTTTTT	CASSLAGLAGPPNTGELFF
NA	TRBV11-3	TRBJ2-2	NA	TGTGCCAGCAGCGGGCAATCCAGGGTGAACGGGGAGCTGTTTTTT	CASSGQSRVNGELFF
NA	TRBV29-1	TRBJ1-1	NA	TGCAGCGTTGAAGTCCTACAGGGAGGTGAAGCTTTCTTT	CSVEVLQGGEAFF
few	TRBV11-3	TRBJ2-2	NA	TGTGCCAGCAGCTTAGAAGTCCTTCACACCGGGGAGCTGTTTTTT	CASSLEVLHTGELFF
NA	TRBV6-4	TRBJ2-5	TRBD2	TGTGCCAGCAGTGACCAACGGGGGGGGACCCAGTACTTC	CASSDQRGGTQYF
few	TRBV6-2/TRBV6-3	TRBJ2-7	NA	TGTGCCAGCAGCGGATACGGGAGTACCCACGAGCAGTACTTC	CASSGYGSTHEQYF
many	TRBV20-1	TRBJ1-4	TRBD1	TGCAGTGCTTCGACAGGGATTAATGAAAAACTGTTTTTT	CSASTGINEKLFF
few	TRBV9	TRBJ1-6	TRBD1	TGTGCCAGCAGCGTAGAAGGAGGGACAGGGCCCCTCGGGAATTCACCCCTCCACTTT	CASSVEGGTGPLGNSPLHF